Listed below are T cell receptor beta chains from one sample, sequenced in a study of blood T cell repertoires in COVID-19. The method was immunoSEQ multiplex PCR; TCRdb's version includes in-frame clones alone and lacks a portion of them. In the table there are about 330,000 clones, more than 85% of which are singletons. Sequenced input: PBMCs or T cells enriched from blood (not recorded which). The receptor set was obtained from a woman aged 25-40 years who had recovered from COVID-19. Each CDR3 is given with its conserved first and last residue. A D gene is named only where the DNA matches it firmly. Clone size is shown for a subset of rows, as once, few, many or a class of expanded clone.

.	15	TRBV28	TRBJ2-7	.	TGTGCCAGCAGAGACGGGGGTCGGAGCTCCTACGAGCAGTACTTC	CASRDGGRSSYEQYF
TRBD2	16	TRBV28	TRBJ2-5	.	TGTGCCAGCAGTTTGCTCGGCCCGGGGGGGGGAGAGACCCAGTACTTC	CASSLLGPGGGETQYF
TRBD1	15	TRBV6-5	TRBJ2-5	.	TGTGCCAGCAGGGCTCCCGGGACAGTAGGGGAGACCCAGTACTTC	CASRAPGTVGETQYF
.	14	TRBV3-1/TRBV3-2	TRBJ1-6	.	TGTGCCAGCAGCCATCGAGGGGGAAATTCACCCCTCCACTTT	CASSHRGGNSPLHF
.	19	TRBV11-2	TRBJ2-1	.	TGTGCCAGCAGCTTAGCGGGGGACCCCAGAAGGGTGGTTTACAATGAGCAGTTCTTC	CASSLAGDPRRVVYNEQFF
.	17	TRBV15	TRBJ1-4	.	TGTGCCACCAGCAGAGATGTAGGGACTACTTCTAATGAAAAACTGTTTTTT	CATSRDVGTTSNEKLFF
TRBD1	15	TRBV27	TRBJ1-4	.	TGTGCCACCAAAACCGGGACAGGGGTCAGGGAAAAACTGTTTTTT	CATKTGTGVREKLFF
.	15	TRBV4-3	TRBJ2-3	.	TGCGCCAGCAGCCAAGCGTGGGAGGTCGGAGATACGCAGTATTTT	CASSQAWEVGDTQYF
TRBD1	15	TRBV5-6	TRBJ1-1	.	TGTGCCAGCAGCTCCACCCGGACAGGGGGCACTGAAGCTTTCTTT	CASSSTRTGGTEAFF
.	14	TRBV30	TRBJ2-5	.	TGTGCCTGGAGTGAGAACTCGTACCAAGAGACCCAGTACTTC	CAWSENSYQETQYF
TRBD1	14	TRBV9	TRBJ1-6	.	TGTGCCAGCAGCCCAGGGACAGGGTATTCACCCCTCCACTTT	CASSPGTGYSPLHF
.	16	TRBV24-1	TRBJ2-3	.	TGTGCCACCAGTGATTCCACAGGGGGGGGCACAGATACGCAGTATTTT	CATSDSTGGGTDTQYF
.	14	TRBV30	TRBJ1-1	.	TGTGCCTGGAGGGTAGAGGGATACTACACTGAAGCTTTCTTT	CAWRVEGYYTEAFF
.	14	TRBV2	TRBJ2-7	once	TGTGCCAGCACCGGAGGGGGCGGGACCTACGAGCAGTACTTC	CASTGGGGTYEQYF
.	16	TRBV18	TRBJ1-5	once	TGTGCCAGCTCTCGAGGAGTCAGGGCTCGCAATCAGCCCCAGCATTTT	CASSRGVRARNQPQHF
TRBD1	13	TRBV19	TRBJ1-1	.	TGTGCCAGCCGAGACAGGGTCGACACTGAAGCTTTCTTT	CASRDRVDTEAFF
TRBD2	17	TRBV3-1/TRBV3-2	TRBJ2-7	.	TGTGCCAGCAGCCATCCCGGACTAGCGGGGGGAAAGTCCGAGCAGTACTTC	CASSHPGLAGGKSEQYF
TRBD1	14	TRBV28	TRBJ1-4	.	TGTGCCAGCAGTACGGACAGGGCGCGCGAAAAACTGTTTTTT	CASSTDRAREKLFF
TRBD1	15	TRBV2	TRBJ2-5	.	TGTGCCAGCTTTCGGGGGACAGGGGGCCAGGAGACCCAGTACTTC	CASFRGTGGQETQYF
.	14	TRBV7-9	TRBJ2-7	few	TGTGCCAGCAGCTTCGGCGAGAGGGCCTACGAGCAGTACTTC	CASSFGERAYEQYF
.	13	TRBV10-2	TRBJ2-3	.	TGCGCCAGCAGTGAGACGGGAGCAGATACGCAGTATTTT	CASSETGADTQYF
TRBD2	15	TRBV2	TRBJ2-4	.	TGTGCCAGCAGTGAGCACACAGCGGGGGGAAACATTCAGTACTTC	CASSEHTAGGNIQYF
TRBD1	15	TRBV2	TRBJ2-2	once	TGTGCCAGCAGAGCCGACAGGGTCAACACCGGGGAGCTGTTTTTT	CASRADRVNTGELFF
TRBD1	15	TRBV2	TRBJ1-3	.	TGTGCCAGCAGTCCCGGGACAGCTTTTGGAAACACCATATATTTT	CASSPGTAFGNTIYF
TRBD2	17	TRBV3-1/TRBV3-2	TRBJ2-5	.	TGTGCCAGCAGCCAAGACGGGCGGGGGGGCCCTAAAGAGACCCAGTACTTC	CASSQDGRGGPKETQYF
TRBD1	16	TRBV5-1	TRBJ1-3	few	TGCGCCAGCAGCTCACAGGGGGCAAGCTCTGGAAACACCATATATTTT	CASSSQGASSGNTIYF
.	15	TRBV13	TRBJ1-6	few	TGTGCCAGCAGCTTTAGTGGGAGGGCGAATTCACCCCTCCACTTT	CASSFSGRANSPLHF
.	14	TRBV9	TRBJ2-3	.	TGTGCCAGCAGCGTTGGAGACAGCACAGATACGCAGTATTTT	CASSVGDSTDTQYF
.	14	TRBV7-6	TRBJ1-2	.	TGTGCCAGCAGCCTAAACCCAGGACAGATATTCTACACCTTC	CASSLNPGQIFYTF
TRBD1	15	TRBV4-3	TRBJ2-3	.	TGCGCCAGCAGCCACCTAGGGGGCTTCACAGATACGCAGTATTTT	CASSHLGGFTDTQYF
.	14	TRBV6-1	TRBJ1-2	.	TGTGCCAGCAGTGAACTTAGGGGGGGAAACGGCTACACCTTC	CASSELRGGNGYTF
.	12	TRBV24-1	TRBJ2-1	.	TGTGCCACCAGTCAACGAGATAATGAGCAGTTCTTC	CATSQRDNEQFF
.	13	TRBV6-5	TRBJ2-5	.	TGTGCCAGCAGTTGGTCAGTCCAAGAGACCCAGTACTTC	CASSWSVQETQYF
.	12	TRBV19	TRBJ1-2	.	TGTGCCAGTAACCCTAAAAACTATGGCTACACCTTC	CASNPKNYGYTF
TRBD1	17	TRBV5-1	TRBJ2-1	.	TGCGCCAGCAGCTTGGCTCTTGGGACAGGGTTCGGCGGTGAGCAGTTCTTC	CASSLALGTGFGGEQFF
.	13	TRBV19	TRBJ1-1	.	TGTGCCAGTAGTTGGCAGTTGAACACTGAAGCTTTCTTT	CASSWQLNTEAFF
.	12	TRBV13	TRBJ1-1	.	TGTGCCAGCAGCAACGGACAGACTGAAGCTTTCTTT	CASSNGQTEAFF
TRBD1	15	TRBV19	TRBJ1-5	.	TGTGCCAGTAGAATCACCGCCAGGGGGAATCAGCCCCAGCATTTT	CASRITARGNQPQHF
TRBD1	16	TRBV4-1	TRBJ1-3	.	TGCGCCAGCAGCCCAGGACAGGATCTAGTAGGAAACACCATATATTTT	CASSPGQDLVGNTIYF
TRBD1	19	TRBV4-2	TRBJ1-4	.	TGTGCCAGCAGCCAAGGGTCCGGGACAGGGTTCTCAACTAATGAAAAACTGTTTTTT	CASSQGSGTGFSTNEKLFF
.	17	TRBV28	TRBJ2-2	.	TGTGCCAGCAGTTTATCACCCCCCGACAGAAACACCGGGGAGCTGTTTTTT	CASSLSPPDRNTGELFF
TRBD1	15	TRBV5-4	TRBJ1-2	.	TGTGCCAGCAGCTTGGGGGGACAGGGGAACTATGGCTACACCTTC	CASSLGGQGNYGYTF
.	14	TRBV25-1	TRBJ1-1	.	TGTGCCAGCAGTCCTTGGCAAGAGGGCGCTGAAGCTTTCTTT	CASSPWQEGAEAFF
.	15	TRBV15	TRBJ1-1	.	TGTGCCACCAGCAGAGATCTGGGCCCGAACACTGAAGCTTTCTTT	CATSRDLGPNTEAFF
TRBD2	17	TRBV3-1/TRBV3-2	TRBJ2-1	.	TGTGCCAGCAGCCAAGGGGTAGCGGGGGGTCCCTACAATGAGCAGTTCTTC	CASSQGVAGGPYNEQFF
TRBD2	15	TRBV7-2	TRBJ2-5	few	TGTGCCAGCAGCTTAGGCGGGGGGCTCGCGGAGACCCAGTACTTC	CASSLGGGLAETQYF
.	15	TRBV27	TRBJ2-1	.	TGTGCCAGCAGTTCCGGGACTCGCCCCTCGAATGAGCAGTTCTTC	CASSSGTRPSNEQFF
TRBD2	19	TRBV5-1	TRBJ2-1	.	TGCGCCAGCAGCCCCGGAAACCTAGCGGGTACGAGCTCCTACAATGAGCAGTTCTTC	CASSPGNLAGTSSYNEQFF
.	13	TRBV9	TRBJ1-5	.	TGTGCCAGCAGCATCGGGACATCGGAGCCCCAGCATTTT	CASSIGTSEPQHF
TRBD1	15	TRBV4-3	TRBJ1-3	.	TGCGCCAGCAGCCAAACGGGACAGGGGGCATACACCATATATTTT	CASSQTGQGAYTIYF
TRBD2	18	TRBV11-2	TRBJ2-3	.	TGTGCCAGCAGCTTAGAGTCTAGCGGGGGGGCCGGGGCGGATACGCAGTATTTT	CASSLESSGGAGADTQYF
TRBD1	14	TRBV18	TRBJ1-1	.	TGTGCCAGCTCAGGAAGACAGGGGGCGACTGAAGCTTTCTTT	CASSGRQGATEAFF
.	15	TRBV5-1	TRBJ2-3	.	.	CASILGDRGTDTQYF
.	15	TRBV10-1	TRBJ2-2	.	TGCGCCAGCAGTGGGAGCATCTCGAACACCGGGGAGCTGTTTTTT	CASSGSISNTGELFF
.	18	TRBV4-3	TRBJ1-1	.	TGCGCCAGCAGCCAAGATCCAGGGCAGGGTGTGGGGTACACTGAAGCTTTCTTT	CASSQDPGQGVGYTEAFF
TRBD1	15	TRBV19	TRBJ2-3	.	TGTGCCAGTAGTCAGGGGACAGTCCTAAGGGATACGCAGTATTTT	CASSQGTVLRDTQYF
.	14	TRBV7-2	TRBJ2-3	.	TGTGCCAGCAGCTTTGGGGGCGGGTCAGATACGCAGTATTTT	CASSFGGGSDTQYF
.	12	TRBV28	TRBJ1-2	.	TGTGCCAGCAACCTCGGGTCGGTTGGCTACACCTTC	CASNLGSVGYTF
TRBD2	15	TRBV6-5	TRBJ2-1	few	TGTGCCAGCAGCCCGGCGGGGGGCCTAAGGGATGAGCAGTTCTTC	CASSPAGGLRDEQFF